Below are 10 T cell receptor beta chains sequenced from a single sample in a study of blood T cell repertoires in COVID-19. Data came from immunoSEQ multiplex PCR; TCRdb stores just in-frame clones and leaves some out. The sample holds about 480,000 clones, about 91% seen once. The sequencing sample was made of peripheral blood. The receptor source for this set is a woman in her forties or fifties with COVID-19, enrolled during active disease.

CDR3 residues: CASSVKQGIGNTEAFF. For the CDR3, the DNA is TGCGCCAGCAGCGTCAAACAGGGGATTGGGAACACTGAAGCTTTCTTT. V and J are TRBV10-1 and TRBJ1-1; 7 nucleotides line up with TRBD1. V shed 6 bases and J 1 base; nucleotides not matched to a gene: 11. Per the germline V gene, CDR1 is WNHNN and CDR2 is SYGVQD (reference sequence). The CDR3 extends over 16 amino acids.

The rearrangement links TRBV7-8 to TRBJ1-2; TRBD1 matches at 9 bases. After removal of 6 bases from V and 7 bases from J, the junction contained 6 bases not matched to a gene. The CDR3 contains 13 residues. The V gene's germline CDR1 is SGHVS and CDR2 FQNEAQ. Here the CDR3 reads CASSPDRGGGYTF. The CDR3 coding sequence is TGTGCCAGCAGTCCGGACAGGGGAGGTGGCTACACCTTC. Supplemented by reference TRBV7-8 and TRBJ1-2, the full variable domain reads GAGVSQSPRYKVAKRGQDVALRCDPISGHVSLFWYQQALGQGPEFLTYFQNEAQLDKSGLPSDRFFAERPEGSVSTLKIQRTQQEDSAVYLCASSPDRGGGYTFGSGTRLTVV.

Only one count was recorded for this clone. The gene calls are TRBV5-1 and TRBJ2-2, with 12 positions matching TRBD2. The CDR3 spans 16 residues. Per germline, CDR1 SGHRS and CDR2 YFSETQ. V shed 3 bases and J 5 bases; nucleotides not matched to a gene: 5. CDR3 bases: TGCGCCAGCAGCTGGGGACTAGCGGGTTCTACCGGGGAGCTGTTTTTT. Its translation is CASSWGLAGSTGELFF.

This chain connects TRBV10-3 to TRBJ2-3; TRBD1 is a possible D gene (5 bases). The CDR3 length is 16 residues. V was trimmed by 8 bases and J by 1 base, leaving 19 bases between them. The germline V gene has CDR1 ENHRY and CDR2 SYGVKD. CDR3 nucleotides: TGTGCCATCCTCGCCAGGGTGGGGCCGGGCACAGATACGCAGTATTTT. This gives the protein CAILARVGPGTDTQYF.

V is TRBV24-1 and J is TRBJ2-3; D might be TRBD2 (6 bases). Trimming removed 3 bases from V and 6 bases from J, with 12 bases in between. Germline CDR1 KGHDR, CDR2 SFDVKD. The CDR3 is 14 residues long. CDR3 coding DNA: TGTGCCACCAGTGATCCGGGACTTTCCGATACGCAGTATTTT. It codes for CATSDPGLSDTQYF.

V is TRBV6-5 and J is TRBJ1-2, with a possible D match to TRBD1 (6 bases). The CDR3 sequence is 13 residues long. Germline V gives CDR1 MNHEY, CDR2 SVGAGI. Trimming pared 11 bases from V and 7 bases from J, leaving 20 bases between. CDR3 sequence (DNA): TGTGCCTGCCTTCTTACAGGGTTGCTTGGCTACACCTTC. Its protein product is CACLLTGLLGYTF.

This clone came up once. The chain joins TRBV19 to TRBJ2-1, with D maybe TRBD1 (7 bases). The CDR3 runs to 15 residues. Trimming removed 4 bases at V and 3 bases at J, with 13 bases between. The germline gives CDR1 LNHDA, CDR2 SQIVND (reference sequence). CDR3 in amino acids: CASSTHRGGYNEQFF. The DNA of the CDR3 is TGTGCCAGTAGTACTCACAGGGGAGGCTACAATGAGCAGTTCTTC.

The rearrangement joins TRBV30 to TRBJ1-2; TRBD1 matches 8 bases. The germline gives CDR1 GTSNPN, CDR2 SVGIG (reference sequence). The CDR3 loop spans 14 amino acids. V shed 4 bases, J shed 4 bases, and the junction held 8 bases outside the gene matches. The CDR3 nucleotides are TGTGCCTGGACTAAACAGGGGGTAGTCTATGGCTACACCTTC. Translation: CAWTKQGVVYGYTF.

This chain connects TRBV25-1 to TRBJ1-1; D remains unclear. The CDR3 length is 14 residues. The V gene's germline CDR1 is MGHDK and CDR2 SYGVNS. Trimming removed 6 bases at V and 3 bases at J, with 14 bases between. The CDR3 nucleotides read TGTGCCAGCAGGCCTGATCTCGGGGACACTGAAGCTTTCTTT. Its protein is CASRPDLGDTEAFF.

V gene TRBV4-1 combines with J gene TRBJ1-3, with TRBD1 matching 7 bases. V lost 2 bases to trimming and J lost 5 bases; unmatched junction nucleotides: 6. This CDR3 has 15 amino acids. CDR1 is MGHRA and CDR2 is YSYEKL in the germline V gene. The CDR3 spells CASSQQGTVRNTIYF. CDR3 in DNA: TGCGCCAGCAGCCAACAAGGGACAGTTAGAAACACCATATATTTT.